These T cell receptor beta chains were read from a single sample in a study of CD8 T cells in ankylosing spondylitis. TCRdb redid the calling of the 5' RACE reads with MiXCR, one entry per CDR3 protein. The sample lists about 240,000 distinct CDR3 sequences; approximately 12% were seen once. The sample comprised blood, either unsorted or a sorted T cell fraction (not recorded which). The receptors shown here come from a male donor with ankylosing spondylitis or in good health (not recorded which). CDR3s include the opening cysteine and the closing phenylalanine or tryptophan. Each record gives: J gene, V gene, clone size, D gene, CDR3 protein, CDR3 DNA. D genes are given only for firm matches. Size is stated for part of the rows, as once, few or many counts, or as a class when the clone is expanded.

>TRBJ2-3|TRBV5-1|many|.
CASSLRPTGGRMETQYF
TGCGCCAGCAGCCTGCGGCCGACAGGAGGTCGGATGGAGACGCAGTATTTT
>TRBJ1-1|TRBV19|many|TRBD1
CASSLTDRAEAFF
TGTGCCAGTAGTCTGACTGACAGGGCGGAAGCTTTCTTT
>TRBJ1-1|TRBV5-8|.|.
CASTEVGYLLAFF
TGTGCCAGCACCGAGGTGGGGTACCTCTTGGCTTTCTTT
>TRBJ2-7|TRBV2|few|.
CASSVGVYEQYF
TGTGCCAGCAGTGTGGGAGTTTACGAGCAGTACTTC
>TRBJ2-2|TRBV29-1|many|.
CSARIGGTANTGELFF
TGCAGCGCCCGGATTGGCGGGACAGCGAACACCGGGGAGCTGTTTTTT
>TRBJ1-1|TRBV5-1|many|.
CASSSAPGVEAFF
TGCGCCAGCAGCTCGGCTCCAGGCGTTGAAGCTTTCTTT
>TRBJ1-1|TRBV6-6|many|TRBD1
CASSYRGPTEAFF
TGTGCCAGCAGTTACAGGGGGCCCACTGAAGCTTTCTTT
>TRBJ1-2|TRBV7-2|many|TRBD1
CASSIGTDYGYTF
TGTGCCAGCAGTATTGGGACAGACTATGGCTACACCTTC
>TRBJ2-1|TRBV20-1|many|TRBD2
CSARRLAEYNEQFF
TGCAGTGCTAGACGACTAGCGGAATACAATGAGCAGTTCTTC
>TRBJ2-1|TRBV21-1|many|.
CASSRSSGRTFYYNEQFF
TGTGCCAGCAGCAGGTCGAGCGGGAGGACTTTTTACTACAATGAGCAGTTCTTC
>TRBJ2-1|TRBV29-1|many|TRBD2
CSVEVTSRNEQFF
TGCAGCGTTGAAGTGACTAGCCGCAATGAGCAGTTCTTC
>TRBJ2-7|TRBV20-1|many|.
CSARGDEGTIYEQYF
TGCAGTGCTAGAGGAGACGAGGGAACGATCTACGAGCAGTACTTC
>TRBJ2-7|TRBV29-1|many|TRBD1
CSVEAGDRAYEQYF
TGCAGCGTTGAGGCTGGGGACAGGGCCTACGAGCAGTACTTC
>TRBJ1-1|TRBV20-1|.|TRBD1
CSASGDRERAEAFF
TGCAGTGCTAGCGGAGACAGGGAGAGGGCTGAAGCTTTCTTT
>TRBJ1-5|TRBV6-1|few|.
CASRTDPSNQPQHF
TGTGCCAGCAGGACAGACCCTAGCAATCAGCCCCAGCATTTT
>TRBJ2-7|TRBV5-6|many|.
CASSFRYEQYF
TGTGCCAGCAGCTTTCGGTACGAGCAGTACTTC
>TRBJ2-7|TRBV7-9|.|.
CASSSGLAWEQYF
TGTGCCAGCAGCTCCGGGCTAGCGTGGGAGCAGTACTTC
>TRBJ2-5|TRBV7-2|.|.
CASSRIHKETQYF
TGTGCCAGCAGCCGCATTCACAAAGAGACCCAGTACTTC
>TRBJ2-4|TRBV5-1|many|TRBD2
CASSLLDAGGAKNIQYF
TGCGCCAGCAGCTTGTTGGACGCCGGGGGGGCCAAAAACATTCAGTACTTC
>TRBJ1-1|TRBV29-1|.|.
CSVGGKGNTEAFF
TGCAGCGTGGGGGGTAAGGGGAACACTGAAGCTTTCTTT
>TRBJ1-3|TRBV21-1|few|.
CASSKRMDFSSGNTIYF
TGTGCCAGCAGCAAGAGAATGGATTTTAGCTCTGGAAACACCATATATTTT
>TRBJ2-7|TRBV13|few|.
CASSFNLLEQYF
TGTGCCAGCAGCTTCAATTTACTGGAGCAGTACTTC
>TRBJ2-1|TRBV5-1|many|.
CASSLGPSESSYNEQFF
TGCGCCAGCAGCTTGGGGCCTAGCGAAAGCTCCTACAATGAGCAGTTCTTC
>TRBJ2-2|TRBV5-1|many|TRBD2
CASSLLSSGSRTGELFF
TGCGCCAGCAGCTTGCTGTCTAGCGGGAGTCGCACCGGGGAGCTGTTTTTT
>TRBJ2-5|TRBV6-2/TRBV6-3|.|.
CASNPDYLQETQYF
TGTGCCAGCAACCCGGACTACCTACAAGAGACCCAGTACTTC
>TRBJ2-7|TRBV27|many|TRBD2
CAINERGTSGIRSPYEQYF
TGTGCCATCAACGAAAGGGGGACTAGCGGGATAAGGTCTCCCTACGAGCAGTACTTC
>TRBJ2-2|TRBV2|few|.
CASSGQVTGELFF
TGTGCCAGCAGTGGCCAGGTCACCGGGGAGCTGTTTTTT
>TRBJ1-1|TRBV11-2|.|.
CASSPETVGNTEAFF
TGTGCCAGCAGCCCTGAGACGGTGGGGAACACTGAAGCTTTCTTT
>TRBJ1-4|TRBV29-1|.|.
CSVEVSGVVFF
TGCAGCGTTGAAGTATCAGGGGTAGTGTTTTTT
>TRBJ1-1|TRBV18|few|.
CASSLRQFSLGTEAFF
TGTGCCAGCTCACTAAGACAGTTTTCTCTGGGGACTGAAGCTTTCTTT
>TRBJ2-5|TRBV15|few|.
CATSRELPWETQYF
TGTGCCACCAGCAGGGAACTGCCTTGGGAGACCCAGTACTTC
>TRBJ1-1|TRBV20-1|many|TRBD1
CSARAGGTEAFF
TGCAGTGCTAGAGCAGGGGGCACTGAAGCTTTCTTT
>TRBJ2-1|TRBV28|many|.
CASSFAAGDEQFF
TGTGCCAGCAGTTTTGCTGCAGGGGATGAGCAGTTCTTC
>TRBJ2-1|TRBV5-1|.|TRBD1
CASSLGRGDRERVQFF
TGCGCCAGCAGCTTGGGACGGGGTGACAGGGAAAGGGTGCAGTTCTTC
>TRBJ2-2|TRBV12-3/TRBV12-4|many|.
CASSLGGVLGELFF
TGTGCCAGCAGTTTAGGCGGGGTCCTGGGGGAGCTGTTTTTT
>TRBJ2-7|TRBV20-1|.|.
CSAPGSTYEQYF
TGCAGTGCCCCGGGTTCCACCTACGAGCAGTACTTC